This TCR beta chain is drawn from a study of T cells in Graves' hyperthyroidism and ophthalmopathy. Study-wide results and caveats: Expanded thyroid clonotypes (above 0.001) were mostly also found in blood. Ophthalmopathy was identified by the model a median around 6.9 months ahead of onset.

In regard to this clonotype: The antigen is undetermined.

The trim removed 2 bases at V and 9 bases at J, leaving 7 bases unmatched. Germline CDR1 is KGHDR and CDR2 is SFDVKD. The CDR3 is made up of 14 amino acids. Amplification of TCR beta CDR3 regions used RNA as the template. RT-PCR in the first round (using the HTBI primer set) targeted the TCR CDR3. TCRdb passed the multiplex PCR reads through MiXCR, listing each CDR3 protein once. The table records under 700,000 distinct CDR3 sequences, about 43% of them present only once. Stability of Graves' hyperthyroidism was defined as absent ophthalmopathy progression within 18 months. V usage is TRBV24-1 and J usage is TRBJ2-5, with 8 bases that match TRBD1. Source material: peripheral blood or thyroid tissue (not recorded which). This sequence was found in a woman between 18 and 30 years old with Graves' hyperthyroidism. The CDR3 region is CATSDSGQGAAQYF. CDR3 sequence (DNA): TGTGCCACCAGTGATTCCGGACAGGGCGCGGCCCAGTACTTC.